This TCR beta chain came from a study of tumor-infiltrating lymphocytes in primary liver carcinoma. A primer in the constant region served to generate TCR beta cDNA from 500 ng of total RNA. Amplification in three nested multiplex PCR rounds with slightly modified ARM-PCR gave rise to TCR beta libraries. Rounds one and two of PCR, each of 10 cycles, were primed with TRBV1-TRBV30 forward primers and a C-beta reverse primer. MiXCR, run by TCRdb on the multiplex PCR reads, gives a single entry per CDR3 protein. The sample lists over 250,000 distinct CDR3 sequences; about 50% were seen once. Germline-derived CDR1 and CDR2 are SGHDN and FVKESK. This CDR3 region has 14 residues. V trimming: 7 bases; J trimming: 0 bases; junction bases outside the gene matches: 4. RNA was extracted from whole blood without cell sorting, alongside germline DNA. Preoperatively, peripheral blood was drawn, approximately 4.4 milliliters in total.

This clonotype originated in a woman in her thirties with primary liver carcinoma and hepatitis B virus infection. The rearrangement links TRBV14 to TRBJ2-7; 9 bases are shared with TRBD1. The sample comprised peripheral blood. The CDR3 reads CASNTGGDSYEQYF. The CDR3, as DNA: TGTGCCAGCAACACAGGGGGCGACTCCTACGAGCAGTACTTC.